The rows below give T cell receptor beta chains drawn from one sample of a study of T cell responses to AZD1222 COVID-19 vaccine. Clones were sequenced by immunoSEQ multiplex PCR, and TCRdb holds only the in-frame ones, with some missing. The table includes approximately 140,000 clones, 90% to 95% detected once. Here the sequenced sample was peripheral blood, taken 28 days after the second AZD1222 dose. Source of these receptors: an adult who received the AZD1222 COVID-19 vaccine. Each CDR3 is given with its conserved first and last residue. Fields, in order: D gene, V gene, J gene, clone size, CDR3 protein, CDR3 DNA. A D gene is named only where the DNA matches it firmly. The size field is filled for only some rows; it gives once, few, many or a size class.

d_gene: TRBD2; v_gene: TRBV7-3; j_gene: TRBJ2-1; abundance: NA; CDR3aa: CASSSGLAGGKNEQFF; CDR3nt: TGTGCCAGCAGCTCGGGACTAGCGGGAGGGAAAAATGAGCAGTTCTTC
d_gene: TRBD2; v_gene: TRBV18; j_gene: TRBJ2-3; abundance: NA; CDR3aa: CASSLSTSGSDTQYF; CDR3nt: TGTGCCAGCTCACTATCGACTAGCGGGAGTGATACGCAGTATTTT
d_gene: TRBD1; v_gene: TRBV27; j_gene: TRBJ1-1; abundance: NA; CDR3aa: CASSRTGTGGTNTEAFF; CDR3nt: TGTGCCAGCTCTCGCACCGGGACAGGGGGTACGAACACTGAAGCTTTCTTT
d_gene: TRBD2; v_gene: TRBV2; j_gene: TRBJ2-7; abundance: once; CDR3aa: CASSGPGGFVEQYF; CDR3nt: TGTGCCAGCAGTGGCCCGGGAGGGTTCGTCGAGCAGTACTTC
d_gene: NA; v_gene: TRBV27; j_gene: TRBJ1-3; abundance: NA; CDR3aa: CASSRDSRGGNTIYF; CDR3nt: TGTGCCAGCAGTCGGGATTCGAGAGGTGGAAACACCATATATTTT
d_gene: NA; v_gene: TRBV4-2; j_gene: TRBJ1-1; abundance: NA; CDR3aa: CASSRRVDTEAFF; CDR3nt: TGTGCCAGCAGTAGGAGGGTTGACACTGAAGCTTTCTTT
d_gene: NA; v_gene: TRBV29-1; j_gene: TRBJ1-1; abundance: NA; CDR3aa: CSVERGGTEAFF; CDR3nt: TGCAGCGTTGAACGGGGGGGCACTGAAGCTTTCTTT
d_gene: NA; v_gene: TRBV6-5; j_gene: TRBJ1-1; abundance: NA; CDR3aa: CASRRGNTEAFF; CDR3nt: TGTGCCAGCAGACGGGGGAACACTGAAGCTTTCTTT
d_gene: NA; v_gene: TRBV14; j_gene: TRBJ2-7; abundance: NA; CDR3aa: CASSQDQTDEQYF; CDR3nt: TGTGCCAGCAGCCAAGATCAGACGGATGAGCAGTACTTC
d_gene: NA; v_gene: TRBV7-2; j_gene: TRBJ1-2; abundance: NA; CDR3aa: CASSPKGDGYTF; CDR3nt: TGTGCCAGCAGCCCAAAAGGGGATGGCTACACCTTC
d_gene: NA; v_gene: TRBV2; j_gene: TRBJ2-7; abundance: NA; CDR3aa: CASIRGQLIEQYF; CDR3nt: TGTGCCAGCATTCGGGGACAACTTATTGAGCAGTACTTC
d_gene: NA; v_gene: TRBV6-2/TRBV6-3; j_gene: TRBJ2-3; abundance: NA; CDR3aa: CASSYSLIGGDTQYF; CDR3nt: TGTGCCAGCAGTTACTCTCTCATTGGGGGGGATACGCAGTATTTT
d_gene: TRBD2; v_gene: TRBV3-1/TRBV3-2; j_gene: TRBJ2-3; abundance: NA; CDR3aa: CASSQGTSGMADTQYF; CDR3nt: TGTGCCAGCAGCCAAGGGACTAGCGGGATGGCAGATACGCAGTATTTT
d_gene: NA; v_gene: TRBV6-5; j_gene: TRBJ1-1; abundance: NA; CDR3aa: CASSYPPNVAFF; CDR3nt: TGTGCCAGCAGCTACCCCCCAAATGTTGCTTTCTTT
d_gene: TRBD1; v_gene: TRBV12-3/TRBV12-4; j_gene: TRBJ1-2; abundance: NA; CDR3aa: CASTRQGGGYTF; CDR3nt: TGTGCCAGCACTCGACAGGGTGGTGGCTACACCTTC
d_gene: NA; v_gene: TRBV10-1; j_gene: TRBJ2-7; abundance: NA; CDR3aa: CARAPEQYF; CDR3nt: TGCGCCAGAGCGCCCGAGCAGTACTTC
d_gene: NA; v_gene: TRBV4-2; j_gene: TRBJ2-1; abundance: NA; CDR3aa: CASSQGNRAGYNEQFF; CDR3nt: TGTGCCAGCAGCCAAGGGAACAGGGCGGGATACAATGAGCAGTTCTTC
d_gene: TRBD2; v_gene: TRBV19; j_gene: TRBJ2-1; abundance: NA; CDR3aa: CASSTGTSGHNEQFF; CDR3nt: TGTGCCAGTAGTACCGGGACTAGCGGACACAATGAGCAGTTCTTC
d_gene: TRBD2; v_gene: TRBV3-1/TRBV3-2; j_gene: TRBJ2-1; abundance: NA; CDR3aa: CASNPGTSGVNEQFF; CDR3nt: TGTGCCAGCAACCCCGGGACTAGCGGCGTCAATGAGCAGTTCTTC
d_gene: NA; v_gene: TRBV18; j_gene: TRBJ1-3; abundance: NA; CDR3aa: CASSPRVRSGNTIYF; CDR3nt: TGTGCCAGCTCACCACGGGTGCGCTCTGGAAACACCATATATTTT
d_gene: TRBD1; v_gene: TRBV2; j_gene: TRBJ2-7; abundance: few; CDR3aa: CATYRGQGGEQYF; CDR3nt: TGTGCCACATACAGGGGGCAAGGCGGCGAGCAGTACTTC
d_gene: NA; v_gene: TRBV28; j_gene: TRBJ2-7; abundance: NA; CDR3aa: CASSLTYEQYF; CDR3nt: TGTGCCAGCAGTCTTACTTACGAGCAGTACTTC
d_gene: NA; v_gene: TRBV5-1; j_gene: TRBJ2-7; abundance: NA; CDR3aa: CASSPGTPGEQYF; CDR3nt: TGCGCCAGCAGCCCCGGGACGCCAGGGGAGCAGTACTTC
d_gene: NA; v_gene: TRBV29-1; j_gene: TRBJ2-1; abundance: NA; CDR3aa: CSVDGGNYNEQFF; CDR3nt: TGCAGCGTTGATGGCGGGAATTACAATGAGCAGTTCTTC
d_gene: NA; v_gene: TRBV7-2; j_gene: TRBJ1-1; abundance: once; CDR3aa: CASGAGWNTEAFF; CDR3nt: TGTGCCAGCGGAGCAGGCTGGAACACTGAAGCTTTCTTT
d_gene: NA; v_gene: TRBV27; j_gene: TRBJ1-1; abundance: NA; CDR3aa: CASSRDGNTEAFF; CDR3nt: TGTGCCAGCAGTCGAGACGGGAACACTGAAGCTTTCTTT
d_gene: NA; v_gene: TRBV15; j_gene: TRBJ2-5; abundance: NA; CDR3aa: CATQTGGKETQYF; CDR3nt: TGTGCCACCCAAACTGGGGGGAAAGAGACCCAGTACTTC
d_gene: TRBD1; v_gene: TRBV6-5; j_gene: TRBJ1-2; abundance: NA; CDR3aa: CASRAPGQSYGYTF; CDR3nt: TGTGCCAGCAGGGCTCCGGGACAGTCGTATGGCTACACCTTC
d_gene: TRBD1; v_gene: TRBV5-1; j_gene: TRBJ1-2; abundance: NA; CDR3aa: CASSAGTGEDGYTF; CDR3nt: TGCGCCAGCAGCGCGGGGACAGGGGAAGATGGCTACACCTTC
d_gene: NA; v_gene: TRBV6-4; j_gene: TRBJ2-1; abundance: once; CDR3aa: CASSGSGGDYNEQFF; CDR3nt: TGTGCCAGCAGTGGAAGTGGAGGGGACTACAATGAGCAGTTCTTC